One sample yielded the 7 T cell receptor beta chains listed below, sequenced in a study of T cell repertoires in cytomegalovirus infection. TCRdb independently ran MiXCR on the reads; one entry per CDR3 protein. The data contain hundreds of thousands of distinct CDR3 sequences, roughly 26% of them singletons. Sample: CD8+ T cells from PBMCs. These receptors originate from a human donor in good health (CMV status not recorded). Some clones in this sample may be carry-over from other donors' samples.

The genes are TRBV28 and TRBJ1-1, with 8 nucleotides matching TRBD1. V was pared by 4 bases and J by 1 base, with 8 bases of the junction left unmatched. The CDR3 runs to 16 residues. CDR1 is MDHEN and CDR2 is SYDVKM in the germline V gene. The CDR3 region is CASSSRDRPQNTEAFF. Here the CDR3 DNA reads TGTGCCAGCAGTTCCCGGGACAGGCCCCAGAACACTGAAGCTTTCTTT.

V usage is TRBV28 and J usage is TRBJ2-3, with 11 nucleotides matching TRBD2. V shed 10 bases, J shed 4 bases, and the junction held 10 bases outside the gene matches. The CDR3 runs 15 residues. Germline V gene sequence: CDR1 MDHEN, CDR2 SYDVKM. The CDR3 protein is CATSILAGGSDTQYF. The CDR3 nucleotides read TGTGCCACCTCCATTCTAGCGGGGGGATCAGATACGCAGTATTTT.

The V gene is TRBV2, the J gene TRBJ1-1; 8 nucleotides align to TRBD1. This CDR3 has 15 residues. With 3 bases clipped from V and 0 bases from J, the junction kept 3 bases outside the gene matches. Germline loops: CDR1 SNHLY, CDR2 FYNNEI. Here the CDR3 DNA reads TGTGCCAGCAGTGAGGACAGGGAGATGAACACTGAAGCTTTCTTT. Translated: CASSEDREMNTEAFF. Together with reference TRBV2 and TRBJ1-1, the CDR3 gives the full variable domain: EPEVTQTPSHQVTQMGQEVILRCVPISNHLYFYWYRQILGQKVEFLVSFYNNEISEKSEIFDDQFSVERPDGSNFTLKIRSTKLEDSAMYFCASSEDREMNTEAFFGQGTRLTVV.

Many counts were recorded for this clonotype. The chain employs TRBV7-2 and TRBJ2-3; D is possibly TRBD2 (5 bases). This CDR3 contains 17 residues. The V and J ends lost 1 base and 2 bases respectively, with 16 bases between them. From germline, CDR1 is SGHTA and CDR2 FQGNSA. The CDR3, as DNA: TGTGCCAGCAGCTTAGGATCTAGCCACATATTCACAGATACGCAGTATTTT. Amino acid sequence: CASSLGSSHIFTDTQYF.

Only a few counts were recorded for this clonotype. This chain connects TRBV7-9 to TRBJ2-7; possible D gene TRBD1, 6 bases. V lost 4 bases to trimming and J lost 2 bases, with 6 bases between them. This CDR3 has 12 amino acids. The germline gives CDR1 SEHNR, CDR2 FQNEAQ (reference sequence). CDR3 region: CASSWDTYEQYV. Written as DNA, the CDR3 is TGTGCCAGCAGCTGGGACACCTACGAGCAGTACGTC.

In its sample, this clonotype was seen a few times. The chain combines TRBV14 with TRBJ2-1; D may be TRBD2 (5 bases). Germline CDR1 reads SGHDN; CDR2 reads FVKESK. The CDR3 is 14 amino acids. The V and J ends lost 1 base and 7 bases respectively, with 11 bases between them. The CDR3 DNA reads TGTGCCAGCAGCCAAGTTGGAGGCCGGAATGAGCAGTTCTTC. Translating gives CASSQVGGRNEQFF.

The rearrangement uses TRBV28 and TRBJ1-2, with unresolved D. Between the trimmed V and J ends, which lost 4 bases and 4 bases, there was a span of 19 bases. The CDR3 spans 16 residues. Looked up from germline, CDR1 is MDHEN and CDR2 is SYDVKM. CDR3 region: CASSSVKETLLYGYTF. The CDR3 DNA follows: TGTGCCAGCAGTTCGGTGAAGGAGACGTTGCTCTATGGCTACACCTTC.